This TCR beta chain was recovered during a study of blood T cell repertoires in COVID-19. At the level of the study: The cDNA or gDNA used as material had been derived from T cells, B-cell-depleted T cells, or PBMCs.

After removal of 6 bases from V and 4 bases from J, the junction contained 6 bases not matched to a gene. CDR1 is SGHRS and CDR2 is YFSETQ in the germline V gene. The CDR3 runs to 15 residues. Per the authors' pipeline: Nucleated cell number was recorded as an estimate derived from reference gene primer amplification. TCRdb's table, derived via immunoSEQ multiplex PCR, lists solely in-frame clones and lacks some. That table gives V, J and clone size, and the DNA gave D and trimming. This sample has fewer than 200,000 clones, with 70% to 90% found just once. The chain carries TRBV5-1 and TRBJ2-3; 12 bases map to TRBD1. Sequencing was performed on peripheral blood. The receptor was derived from a man aged 55 to 70 with active or convalescent COVID-19. As DNA, the CDR3 is TGCGCCAGCAACGCCGGGACAGGGGGCCCAGATACGCAGTATTTT. Its protein product is CASNAGTGGPDTQYF. Based on the CDR3 plus reference TRBV5-1 and TRBJ2-3, the full variable domain is KAGVTQTPRYLIKTRGQQVTLSCSPISGHRSVSWYQQTPGQGLQFLFEYFSETQRNKGNFPGRFSGRQFSNSRSEMNVSTLELGDSALYLCASNAGTGGPDTQYFGPGTRLTVL.